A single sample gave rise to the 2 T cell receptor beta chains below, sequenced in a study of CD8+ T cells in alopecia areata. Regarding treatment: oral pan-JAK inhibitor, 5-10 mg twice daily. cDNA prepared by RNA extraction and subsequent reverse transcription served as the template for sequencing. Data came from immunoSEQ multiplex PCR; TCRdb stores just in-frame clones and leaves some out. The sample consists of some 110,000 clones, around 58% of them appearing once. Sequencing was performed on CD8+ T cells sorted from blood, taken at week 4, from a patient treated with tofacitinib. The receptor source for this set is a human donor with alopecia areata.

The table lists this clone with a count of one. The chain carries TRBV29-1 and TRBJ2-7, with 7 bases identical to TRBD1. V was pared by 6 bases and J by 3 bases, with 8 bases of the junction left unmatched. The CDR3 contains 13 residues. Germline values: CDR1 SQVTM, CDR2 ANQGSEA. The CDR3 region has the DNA TGCAGCGTGCTAACAGGGGCGCTCTACGAGCAGTACTTC. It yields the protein CSVLTGALYEQYF.

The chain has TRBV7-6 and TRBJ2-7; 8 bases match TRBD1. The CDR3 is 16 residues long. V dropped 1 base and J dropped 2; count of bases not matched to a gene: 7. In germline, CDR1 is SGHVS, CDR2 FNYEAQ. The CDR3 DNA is TGTGCCAGCAGCTTAGAGATGACAGGGGCCACCTACGAGCAGTACTTC. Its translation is CASSLEMTGATYEQYF.